These 24 T cell receptor beta chains share one sample of origin, sequenced in a study of cytomegalovirus exposure and HLA in healthy donors. The PCR ran on 60 Vbeta and 13 Jbeta primers. The data were produced by immunoSEQ multiplex PCR, yet TCRdb's version contains in-frame clones alone and is incomplete. The sample has under 100,000 clones, roughly 85% seen once. Sequenced input: PBMCs. The receptors were gathered from a man aged 25-40 years in good health and CMV-seronegative.

V usage is TRBV25-1 and J usage is TRBJ2-3; 11 nucleotides line up with TRBD1. The CDR3 has 15 amino acids. The J segment lost 1 base and the V segment lost 5 bases, leaving 2 bases of the junction unmatched. Germline CDR1 MGHDK, CDR2 SYGVNS. CDR3 protein: CASSLGQGGTDTQYF. The CDR3 bases are TGTGCCAGCAGTCTGGGACAGGGGGGCACAGATACGCAGTATTTT.

There are a few counts of this clone. This chain uses TRBV5-1 with TRBJ2-3, with D perhaps TRBD2 (6 bases). The CDR3 is 14 residues long. Germline CDR1 SGHRS, CDR2 YFSETQ. Trimming pared 8 bases from V and 7 bases from J, leaving 20 bases between. CDR3 residues: CARTTRWERNTQYF. As DNA, the CDR3 is TGCGCCAGGACGACTAGGTGGGAGAGGAATACGCAGTATTTT.

The gene calls are TRBV6-5 and TRBJ1-1; TRBD1 agrees at 7 bases. CDR1 is MNHEY, CDR2 SVGAGI, per germline. The junction had 4 bases not matched to a gene; V was cut back by 8 bases and J by 4 bases. CDR3 length equals 12 residues. CDR3 bases: TGTGCCAGCCAGGGGGTTAGCACTGAAGCTTTCTTT. Protein sequence: CASQGVSTEAFF.

In its sample, this clone was seen a few times. V gene TRBV4-1 combines with J gene TRBJ1-5; D ambiguous. This CDR3 has 15 amino acids. Trimming took 0 bases from V and 2 from J, leaving 8 bases between them. In germline, CDR1 is MGHRA, CDR2 YSYEKL. The CDR3 coding sequence is TGCGCCAGCAGCCAAGACGCGATAGGCAATCAGCCCCAGCATTTT. Translating gives CASSQDAIGNQPQHF.

The chain links TRBV15 to TRBJ1-5; possibly TRBD1 for D (6 bases). Between the trimmed V and J ends, which lost 9 bases and 4 bases, there was a span of 13 bases. The CDR3 sequence is 13 residues long. Germline V gives CDR1 LNHNV, CDR2 YYDKDF (reference sequence). The CDR3 reads CATSWTENQPQHF. DNA for the CDR3: TGTGCCACGAGCTGGACAGAAAATCAGCCCCAGCATTTT.

V is TRBV18 and J is TRBJ2-1, with TRBD2 matching over 13 bases. V shed 4 bases, J shed 6 bases, and the junction held 6 bases outside the gene matches. CDR3 length: 16 residues. Germline-derived CDR1 and CDR2 are KGHSH and LQKENI. CDR3 sequence: CASSRPTSGRANEQFF. The CDR3 nucleotides read TGTGCCAGCTCACGCCCTACTAGCGGGAGGGCCAATGAGCAGTTCTTC.

CDR3 DNA: TGTGCCAGCAGCTTAGGGGGTAGCGGGAGCGGGAACATTCAGTACTTC. This sequence encodes CASSLGGSGSGNIQYF. The rearrangement uses TRBV11-3 and TRBJ2-4, with 9 bases matching TRBD2. The CDR3 is made up of 16 amino acids. CDR1 is SGHNT, CDR2 YENEEA, per germline. V trimming: 1 base; J trimming: 7 bases; junction bases outside the gene matches: 8.

This clone was detected a few times. The chain has TRBV4-3 and TRBJ1-4; perhaps TRBD1 as D (6 bases). The CDR3 is made up of 15 amino acids. The germline V gene encodes CDR1 LGHNA and CDR2 YSLEER. V was pared by 7 bases and J by 3 bases, with 15 bases between. CDR3 loop: CASTRVGGPNEKLFF. CDR3 in DNA: TGCGCCAGCACCCGTGTTGGGGGCCCTAATGAAAAACTGTTTTTT.

The chain joins TRBV7-8 to TRBJ1-4; D may be TRBD1 (5 bases). Germline assignment: CDR1 SGHVS and CDR2 FQNEAQ. There are 19 residues in the CDR3. Trimming left V 5 bases short and J 0 bases short, with 22 bases between. DNA for the CDR3: TGTGCCAGCAGCCTACGGAAGACAGCCGGTATTGCAACTAATGAAAAACTGTTTTTT. Its protein is CASSLRKTAGIATNEKLFF.

The chain joins TRBV4-3 to TRBJ2-7, with a weak D call TRBD2 (7 bases). In germline, CDR1 is LGHNA, CDR2 YSLEER. The V end lost 5 bases, the J end lost 0 bases, and 8 bases lay between the germline ends. The CDR3 length is 13 residues. CDR3 loop: CASSAGASYEQYF. The CDR3 nucleotides read TGCGCCAGCAGCGCGGGGGCCTCCTACGAGCAGTACTTC.

The V and J genes are TRBV28 and TRBJ2-1; 8 bases map to TRBD1. V lost 3 bases, J lost 15 bases, and 7 bases stayed unmatched. Germline V gene lookup returns CDR1 MDHEN and CDR2 SYDVKM. The CDR3 is made up of 12 amino acids. The CDR3 coding sequence is TGTGCCAGCAGTTTGGTAGGACAGGGACGGTTCTTC. Its protein is CASSLVGQGRFF.

This sequence joins TRBV19 and TRBJ2-2; D gene uncertain. Trimming removed 1 base at V and 8 bases at J, with 5 bases between. Germline values: CDR1 LNHDA, CDR2 SQIVND (reference sequence). The CDR3 is 12 amino acids. The CDR3 DNA follows: TGTGCCAGTAGTATAGTACAGGGGGAGCTGTTTTTT. Translating it yields CASSIVQGELFF.

The CDR3 DNA sequence: TGTGCCAGCAGCTTAGGGCTACTGGGACAGGGGTCGTGCGAGCAGTACTTC. Encoded protein: CASSLGLLGQGSCEQYF. V and J are TRBV13 and TRBJ2-7; 10 bases line up with TRBD1. Trimming at V came to 0 bases and at J to 6 bases, leaving 11 bases not matched to a gene. The CDR3 runs 17 residues. Germline CDR1 PRHDT, CDR2 FYEKMQ (reference sequence).

This chain uses TRBV29-1 with TRBJ1-4; 7 nucleotides agree with TRBD1. V dropped 7 bases and J dropped 8; count of bases not matched to a gene: 10. The CDR3 totals 13 residues. CDR1 and CDR2 from the germline V gene are SQVTM and ANQGSEA. CDR3 loop: CSGGGTAGEKLFF. The CDR3 nucleotides read TGCAGCGGAGGCGGGACAGCCGGGGAAAAACTGTTTTTT.

CDR3 coding DNA: TGTGCCAGCAATTCAGGGTATGAAAAACTGTTTTTT. Translated: CASNSGYEKLFF. This chain links TRBV28 with TRBJ1-4; maybe TRBD1 (5 bases). V lost 7 bases and J lost 6, with 9 bases in between. Germline CDR1 reads MDHEN; CDR2 reads SYDVKM. CDR3 length: 12 amino acids.

The chain uses TRBV5-1 and TRBJ2-3; TRBD1 aligns across 9 bases. V dropped 4 bases and J dropped 1; count of bases not matched to a gene: 4. The CDR3 totals 15 residues. The germline CDR1 and CDR2 sequences are SGHRS and YFSETQ. The CDR3 coding sequence is TGCGCCAGCAGCCGACAGGGGGACCGCACAGATACGCAGTATTTT. Its protein is CASSRQGDRTDTQYF.

The chain uses TRBV29-1 and TRBJ2-1; a weak D match, TRBD2 (6 bases). The V gene's germline CDR1 is SQVTM and CDR2 ANQGSEA. This CDR3 contains 14 residues. Trimming stripped 7 bases from V and 4 bases from J, with 17 bases between. CDR3 loop: CSAPGGMIYNEQFF. The CDR3 DNA sequence: TGCAGCGCCCCTGGCGGGATGATTTACAATGAGCAGTTCTTC.

V is TRBV4-3 and J is TRBJ2-1, with TRBD2 matching over 8 bases. CDR3 length: 15 residues. Losses at the gene ends were 6 bases for V and 4 bases for J; bases not matched to a gene: 8. The germline gives CDR1 LGHNA, CDR2 YSLEER. CDR3 sequence reads: CASSLSGTTYNEQFF. The CDR3, as DNA: TGCGCCAGCAGTCTTAGCGGGACCACTTACAATGAGCAGTTCTTC.

This chain joins TRBV7-8 and TRBJ1-2; D not resolved. The CDR3 is 14 amino acids. Germline V gene lookup returns CDR1 SGHVS and CDR2 FQNEAQ. Trimming pared 5 bases from V and 4 bases from J, leaving 14 bases between. The CDR3: CASSEKRTAYGYTF. In DNA form, the CDR3 reads TGTGCCAGCAGCGAGAAACGGACTGCCTATGGCTACACCTTC.

J is TRBJ1-2 and V is TRBV6-5; tentative D call: TRBD1 (5 bases). Deletions cut 0 bases from V and 7 bases from J, with 9 bases between. The CDR3 is 13 residues long. Germline assignment: CDR1 MNHEY and CDR2 SVGAGI. The CDR3 DNA reads TGTGCCAGCAGTTACTCGCGGGGGTTTGGCTACACCTTC. Translated, it gives CASSYSRGFGYTF.

The rearrangement uses TRBV29-1 and TRBJ2-1; D call uncertain. Germline V gene sequence: CDR1 SQVTM, CDR2 ANQGSEA. The CDR3 is 14 amino acids. Trimming cost V 7 bases and J 6 bases, with 19 bases left between them. CDR3 sequence: CSGQSGETPNEQFF. The CDR3 DNA reads TGCAGCGGTCAATCCGGAGAGACCCCCAATGAGCAGTTCTTC.

The rearrangement joins TRBV7-9 to TRBJ1-6; 7 nucleotides align to TRBD1. V shed 3 bases and J 0 bases; nucleotides not matched to a gene: 11. The CDR3 spans 19 residues. CDR1 SEHNR and CDR2 FQNEAQ come from the germline V gene (reference sequence). CDR3 protein: CASSFLAGTASSYNSPLHF. CDR3 in DNA: TGTGCCAGCAGCTTCCTAGCCGGGACAGCAAGCTCCTATAATTCACCCCTCCACTTT.

Points on this clone: At one end, the junction sequence differs from germline, possibly due to a read error. The rearrangement links TRBV9 to TRBJ1-2; D is ambiguous. The CDR3 has 12 residues. Germline CDR1 SGDLS, CDR2 YYNGEE. The CDR3 region has the DNA TGTGCCAGCAGCGGGCCCCCTGGCGGGGTGGCCTTC. Translated, it gives CASSGPPGGVAF.

Points on this clone: One end of the junction does not line up with germline, which may come from a read error. The V call is TRBV30, the J call TRBJ1-2; D perhaps matches TRBD1 (5 bases). The CDR3 covers 16 residues. Germline V CDR1 and CDR2: GTSNPN, SVGIG (reference sequence). CDR3 sequence (DNA): TGTGCCTGGAGTTATGGTGGCAGGGCAATTAACTATGGCTACCCCTTC. This gives the protein CAWSYGGRAINYGYPF.